These 11 T cell receptor beta chains came from one sample sequenced in a study of response to subunit inactivated influenza vaccine. TCRdb itself ran the RT-PCR reads through MiXCR, one entry per CDR3 protein. Altogether over 450,000 distinct CDR3 sequences are present, 13% being singletons, with the ten largest covering under 15%. The source was PBMCs from blood, collected roughly 47 days after vaccination. These receptors were collected from a man aged 45 to 65 who received an inactivated influenza vaccine.

The CDR3 reads CASSLSGTVNTGELFF. CDR3 nucleotide sequence: TGCGCCAGCAGCTTGAGCGGGACAGTTAACACCGGGGAGCTGTTTTTT. V and J are TRBV5-1 and TRBJ2-2; D tentatively reads TRBD1 or TRBD2 (7 bases each). CDR1 SGHRS and CDR2 YFSETQ come from the germline V gene. Trimming shortened V by 1 base and J by 2 bases, and 12 bases separated the two germline ends. The CDR3 runs to 16 residues.

This clonotype occurred a few times. The chain carries TRBV10-2 and TRBJ2-1, with TRBD2 matching over 8 bases. The trim removed 4 bases at V and 4 bases at J, leaving 6 bases unmatched. The CDR3 is made up of 15 amino acids. Germline V gene sequence: CDR1 WSHSY, CDR2 SAAADI. CDR3 residues: CASSVLAGNYNEQFF. The CDR3 nucleotides are TGCGCCAGCAGTGTTCTAGCGGGTAATTACAATGAGCAGTTCTTC.

The rearrangement joins TRBV5-5 to TRBJ1-3; D unresolved. CDR1 is SGHKS, CDR2 YYEKEE, per germline (reference sequence). The CDR3 consists of 15 residues. Trimming pared 4 bases from V and 0 bases from J, leaving 11 bases between. For the CDR3, the DNA is TGTGCCAGCAGCCAAATACTGTCCTCTGGAAACACCATATATTTT. This encodes CASSQILSSGNTIYF.

The chain employs TRBV12-3 or TRBV12-4 and TRBJ2-7; D call uncertain. The V end lost 1 base, the J end lost 0 bases, and 13 bases lay between the germline ends. The CDR3 spans 16 residues. The CDR3 DNA reads TGTGCCAGCAGTTTAGTGAGCAGGAGATCCTCCTACGAGCAGTACTTC. It yields the protein CASSLVSRRSSYEQYF.

This clonotype was seen a few times. The rearrangement uses TRBV12-3 or TRBV12-4 and TRBJ2-1; TRBD2 matches 11 bases. V lost 6 bases to trimming and J lost 3 bases; unmatched junction nucleotides: 4. The CDR3 length is 15 residues. The CDR3 reads CASRTSGGSYNEQFF. In DNA form, the CDR3 reads TGTGCCAGCAGAACTAGCGGGGGCAGCTACAATGAGCAGTTCTTC.

This clonotype has more than one count but fewer than ten. The chain employs TRBV7-9 and TRBJ2-5, with 7 bases that match TRBD1. Germline values: CDR1 SEHNR, CDR2 FQNEAQ (reference sequence). The J segment lost 5 bases and the V segment lost 3 bases, leaving 6 bases of the junction unmatched. This CDR3 is 14 amino acids long. CDR3 loop: CASSFRQGLETQYF. The CDR3 DNA follows: TGTGCCAGCAGCTTCCGACAGGGTTTGGAGACCCAGTACTTC. Full variable domain (rest looked up from reference TRBV7-9 and TRBJ2-5): DTGVSQNPRHKITKRGQNVTFRCDPISEHNRLYWYRQTLGQGPEFLTYFQNEAQLEKSRLLSDRFSAERPKGSFSTLEIQRTEQGDSAMYLCASSFRQGLETQYFGPGTRLLVL.

This clonotype was counted many times. The chain recombines TRBV29-1 with TRBJ2-1; the D is unclear. Looked up from germline, CDR1 is SQVTM and CDR2 is ANQGSEA. The ends were cut back, 0 bases at V and 2 bases at J, with 14 bases in the middle. The CDR3 consists of 16 residues. The CDR3 sequence is CSVEEHTRVTYNEQFF. CDR3 bases: TGCAGCGTTGAAGAACACACTCGCGTTACCTACAATGAGCAGTTCTTC.

The genes are TRBV5-1 and TRBJ2-3; 13 bases agree with TRBD2. The CDR3 covers 17 residues. Trimming removed 0 bases from V and 1 base from J; junction bases left unmatched: 2. In germline, CDR1 is SGHRS, CDR2 YFSETQ. This CDR3 reads CASSLAGTSGGTDTQYF. The CDR3 DNA sequence: TGCGCCAGCAGCTTGGCCGGGACTAGCGGGGGCACAGATACGCAGTATTTT.

A few counts support this clonotype. V gene TRBV20-1 combines with J gene TRBJ2-4; 12 bases map to TRBD2. Germline V lookup: CDR1 DFQATT, CDR2 SNEGSKA (reference sequence). The CDR3 length is 15 residues. V was clipped by 4 bases and J by 5 bases; unmatched bases: 6. CDR3 amino acids: CSATLAGGLQNIQYF. The CDR3 DNA reads as TGCAGTGCTACGCTAGCGGGGGGGCTACAAAACATTCAGTACTTC.

This clonotype was seen more than once but under ten times. This chain uses TRBV7-8 with TRBJ1-4, with D hard to call. This CDR3 is 13 amino acids long. In germline, CDR1 is SGHVS, CDR2 FQNEAQ. V lost 1 base and J 7 bases, leaving 7 bases between the germline ends. The CDR3 loop reads CASSLGVGEKLFF. The CDR3 DNA sequence: TGTGCCAGCAGCTTAGGAGTCGGTGAAAAACTGTTTTTT. The whole variable domain, remainder taken from reference TRBV7-8 and TRBJ1-4, is GAGVSQSPRYKVAKRGQDVALRCDPISGHVSLFWYQQALGQGPEFLTYFQNEAQLDKSGLPSDRFFAERPEGSVSTLKIQRTQQEDSAVYLCASSLGVGEKLFFGSGTQLSVL.

The table lists this clonotype with a few counts. The chain couples TRBV28 to TRBJ2-7; D is unclear. V dropped 10 bases and J dropped 0 bases, with 7 bases sitting between them. CDR1 MDHEN and CDR2 SYDVKM come from the germline V gene. The length of the CDR3 is 11 residues. The CDR3 sequence: CATTGSYEQYF. CDR3 coding DNA: TGTGCCACCACCGGCTCCTACGAGCAGTACTTC.